This T cell receptor beta chain is drawn from a study of OX40 agonist ivuxolimab in advanced cancers. V shed 5 bases and J 5 bases; nucleotides not matched to a gene: 6. CDR3 size: 14 residues. The V gene's germline CDR1 is MNHEY and CDR2 SMNVEV (reference sequence). Turning to this clone: No antigen is known for it.

Some clones are missing from TCRdb's copy, which holds only in-frame ones; the method was immunoSEQ multiplex PCR. The top ten clones hold less than 5% of a sample with roughly 100,000 clones, approximately 85% of them seen once. Study-wide results and limits: On average, a greater number of expanded clones characterised CD8+ T cells relative to CD4+.

The clonotype comes from an adult with an advanced solid tumor such as melanoma, head and neck, liver or kidney cancer. The input for sequencing was CD4+ or CD8+ T cells sorted from blood, taken in a trial of the OX40 agonist ivuxolimab. The chain couples TRBV27 to TRBJ2-1; 7 nucleotides line up with TRBD2. The CDR3: CASSRGTTDNEQFF. In DNA form, the CDR3 reads TGTGCCAGCAGTAGAGGGACTACTGACAATGAGCAGTTCTTC.